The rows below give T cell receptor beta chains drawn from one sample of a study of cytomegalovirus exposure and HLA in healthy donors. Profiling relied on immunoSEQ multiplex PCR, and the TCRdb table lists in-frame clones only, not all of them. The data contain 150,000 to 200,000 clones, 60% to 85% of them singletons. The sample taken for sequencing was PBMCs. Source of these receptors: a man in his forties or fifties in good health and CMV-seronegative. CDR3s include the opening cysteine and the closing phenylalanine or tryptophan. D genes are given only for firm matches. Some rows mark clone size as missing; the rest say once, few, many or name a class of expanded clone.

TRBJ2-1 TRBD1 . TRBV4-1 CASSQDLGTGVNEQFF TGCGCCAGCAGCCAAGATCTAGGGACAGGGGTCAATGAGCAGTTCTTC
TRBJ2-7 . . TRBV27 CASSLKPGSYEQYF TGTGCCAGCAGTTTGAAACCCGGGAGCTACGAGCAGTACTTC
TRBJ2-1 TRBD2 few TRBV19 CASSPTSGPSYNEQFF TGTGCCAGTAGTCCGACTAGCGGGCCATCATACAATGAGCAGTTCTTC
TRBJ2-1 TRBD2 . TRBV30 CAWSPGTSVHNEQFF TGTGCCTGGAGCCCAGGGACTAGCGTTCACAATGAGCAGTTCTTC
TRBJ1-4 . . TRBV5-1 CASSFVQGNEKLFF TGCGCCAGCAGCTTTGTACAGGGAAATGAAAAACTGTTTTTT
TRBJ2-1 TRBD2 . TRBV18 CASSLKYPTSGRPLENEQFF TGTGCCAGCTCACTGAAGTACCCGACTAGCGGGAGGCCCTTGGAGAATGAGCAGTTCTTC
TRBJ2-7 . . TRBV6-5 CASRSRELWNEQYF TGTGCCAGCAGGAGCAGGGAATTGTGGAACGAGCAGTACTTC
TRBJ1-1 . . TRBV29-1 CSVVPGDTEAFF TGCAGCGTTGTTCCAGGGGACACTGAAGCTTTCTTT
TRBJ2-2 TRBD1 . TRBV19 CASNDGQGHTGELFF TGTGCCAGTAACGACGGACAGGGGCACACCGGGGAGCTGTTTTTT
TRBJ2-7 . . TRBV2 CASKADSSYEQYF TGTGCCAGCAAGGCGGACAGCTCCTACGAGCAGTACTTC
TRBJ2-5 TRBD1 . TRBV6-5 CASSRQGLTETQYF TGTGCCAGCAGTCGACAGGGATTGACAGAGACCCAGTACTTC
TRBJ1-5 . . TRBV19 CASGLGAGQPQHF TGTGCCAGTGGTCTGGGTGCGGGTCAGCCCCAGCATTTT
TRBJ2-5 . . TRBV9 CASSVGGDQETQYF TGTGCCAGCAGCGTAGGGGGGGATCAAGAGACCCAGTACTTC
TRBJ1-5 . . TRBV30 CAWRAGAGQPQHF TGTGCCTGGAGGGCAGGGGCCGGTCAGCCCCAGCATTTT
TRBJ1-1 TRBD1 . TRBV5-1 CASSIQGRAEAFF TGCGCCAGCAGCATACAGGGGAGAGCTGAAGCTTTCTTT
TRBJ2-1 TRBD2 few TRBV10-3 CASAAGGGPREQFF TGTGCCAGTGCCGCCGGGGGGGGGCCGAGGGAGCAGTTCTTC
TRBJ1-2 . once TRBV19 CASRSRAFDGYTF TGTGCCAGTAGAAGCAGGGCCTTCGATGGCTACACCTTC
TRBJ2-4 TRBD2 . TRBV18 CASSPPTSQNIQYF TGTGCCAGCTCTCCACCGACTAGCCAAAACATTCAGTACTTC
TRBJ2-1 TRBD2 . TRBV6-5 CASSSLAGGYYNEQFF TGTGCCAGCAGTTCCCTAGCGGGAGGATATTACAATGAGCAGTTCTTC
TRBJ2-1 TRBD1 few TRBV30 CAWGDRDEQFF TGTGCCTGGGGTGACAGGGATGAGCAGTTCTTC
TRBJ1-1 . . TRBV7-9 CASSVTVNTEAFF TGTGCCAGCAGCGTCACGGTGAACACTGAAGCTTTCTTT
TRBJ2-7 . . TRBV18 CASSPPSGWSSYEQYF TGTGCCAGCTCACCCCCATCGGGGTGGAGCTCCTACGAGCAGTACTTC
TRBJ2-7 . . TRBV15 CATSRTRGEGEQYF TGTGCCACCAGCAGAACTAGGGGGGAGGGCGAGCAGTACTTC
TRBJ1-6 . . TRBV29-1 CSVADRNSPLHF TGCAGCGTTGCGGACAGAAATTCACCCCTCCACTTT
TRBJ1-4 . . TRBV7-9 CASSPASGSRTNEKLFF TGTGCCAGCAGCCCTGCTTCAGGGTCTAGAACTAATGAAAAACTGTTTTTT
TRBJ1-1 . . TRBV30 CAWSRQENTEAFF TGTGCCTGGAGTCGACAGGAGAACACTGAAGCTTTCTTT